One and the same sample provided the 11 T cell receptor beta chains below, sequenced in a study of shared clonotypes between healthy human individuals. Produced via immunoSEQ multiplex PCR; TCRdb's table is partial and in-frame only. The sample has about 2.3 million clones; 80% to 95% are singletons. Sequencing was done on a sample of naive CD4+ T cells from PBMCs. Stated subset: CD45RA+ positively selected. These TCRs come from a man aged 18 to 35 in good health. Some clones in this sample may be carry-over from other donors' samples.

The chain couples TRBV5-1 to TRBJ1-1, with TRBD1 matching 7 bases. J gave up 4 bases and V 4 bases, and 7 bases lay outside the gene matches. The CDR3 totals 14 residues. Germline V gene lookup returns CDR1 SGHRS and CDR2 YFSETQ. This chain's CDR3 is CASSEGPGGTEAFF. The CDR3 bases are TGCGCCAGCAGCGAGGGGCCAGGGGGCACTGAAGCTTTCTTT.

V is TRBV7-3 and J is TRBJ1-1, with TRBD1 matching 8 bases. V was pared by 4 bases and J by 5 bases, with 3 bases of the junction left unmatched. Germline-derived CDR1 and CDR2 are SGHTA and FQGTGA. The CDR3 runs 13 residues. CDR3 in DNA: TGTGCCAGCAGCTCAGGGGGCCTGACTGAAGCTTTCTTT. Protein product: CASSSGGLTEAFF.

This chain links TRBV6-5 with TRBJ1-5; D remains unclear. The germline V gene encodes CDR1 MNHEY and CDR2 SVGAGI. The CDR3 consists of 15 residues. The V end was cut by 4 bases, the J end by 0 bases, with 10 bases between. DNA for the CDR3: TGTGCCAGCAGTTTCCGGGCTAATAGCAATCAGCCCCAGCATTTT. It translates to CASSFRANSNQPQHF.

V is TRBV18 and J is TRBJ2-3; TRBD2 aligns across 10 bases. The CDR3 is 17 amino acids. With 4 bases clipped from V and 1 base from J, the junction kept 8 bases outside the gene matches. The germline CDR1 and CDR2 sequences are KGHSH and LQKENI. In nucleotides, the CDR3 is TGTGCCAGCTCACGCCTGCACGGGACTAGCGGCACAGATACGCAGTATTTT. It codes for CASSRLHGTSGTDTQYF. Variable domain in full (rest from reference TRBV18 and TRBJ2-3): NAGVMQNPRHLVRRRGQEARLRCSPMKGHSHVYWYRQLPEEGLKFMVYLQKENIIDESGMPKERFSAEFPKEGPSILRIQQVVRGDSAAYFCASSRLHGTSGTDTQYFGPGTRLTVL.

This rearrangement joins TRBV30 to TRBJ2-7, with 9 bases fitting TRBD1. Germline-derived CDR1 and CDR2 are GTSNPN and SVGIG (reference sequence). This CDR3 comprises 17 residues. V lost 3 bases, J lost 0 bases, and 12 bases stayed unmatched. The CDR3 reads CAWSPTLWDRDSYEQYF. CDR3 DNA: TGTGCCTGGAGCCCCACGCTCTGGGACAGGGACTCCTACGAGCAGTACTTC. The whole variable domain, filled in from reference TRBV30 and TRBJ2-7, reads SQTIHQWPATLVQPVGSPLSLECTVEGTSNPNLYWYRQAAGRGLQLLFYSVGIGQISSEVPQNLSASRPQDRQFILSSKKLLLSDSGFYLCAWSPTLWDRDSYEQYFGPGTRLTVT.

The chain is built from TRBV6-1 and TRBJ2-5; TRBD1 aligns across 10 bases. From germline, CDR1 is MNHNS and CDR2 SASEGT. V shed 5 bases and J 0 bases; nucleotides not matched to a gene: 3. The CDR3 is made up of 15 amino acids. The CDR3 reads CASSLDRGYQETQYF. CDR3 nucleotide sequence: TGTGCCAGCAGTCTGGACAGGGGGTACCAAGAGACCCAGTACTTC.

The chain employs TRBV7-6 and TRBJ2-3; 7 bases line up with TRBD2. The CDR3 consists of 16 residues. Germline lookup yields CDR1 SGHVS and CDR2 FNYEAQ. J was trimmed by 4 bases and V by 0 bases; bases with no gene match: 7. CDR3 loop: CASSLAGGPVPDTQYF. The DNA of the CDR3 is TGTGCCAGCAGCTTAGCGGGAGGGCCGGTCCCAGATACGCAGTATTTT.

The chain joins TRBV14 to TRBJ1-1; no clear D gene. Trimming stripped 4 bases from V and 1 base from J, with 10 bases between. The germline V gene has CDR1 SGHDN and CDR2 FVKESK. The CDR3 contains 14 residues. This CDR3 is CASSRGSPNTEAFF. The DNA of the CDR3 is TGTGCCAGCAGCCGAGGTTCACCGAACACTGAAGCTTTCTTT. Full variable domain (rest looked up from reference TRBV14 and TRBJ1-1): EAGVTQFPSHSVIEKGQTVTLRCDPISGHDNLYWYRRVMGKEIKFLLHFVKESKQDESGMPNNRFLAERTGGTYSTLKVQPAELEDSGVYFCASSRGSPNTEAFFGQGTRLTVV.

On this clone itself: The same CDR3 arises from other DNA sequences in this sample as well. This rearrangement joins TRBV7-2 to TRBJ2-7; D remains ambiguous. The CDR3 sequence is 12 residues long. CDR1 SGHTA and CDR2 FQGNSA come from the germline V gene. Trimming left V 5 bases short and J 2 bases short, with 7 bases between. The CDR3 coding sequence is TGTGCCAGCAGCCCCGGCCCCTACGAGCAGTACTTC. This translates into CASSPGPYEQYF.

This clone turned up a few times. This chain connects TRBV25-1 to TRBJ1-2; no reliable D call. V was pared by 5 bases and J by 6 bases, with 7 bases between. Per germline, CDR1 MGHDK and CDR2 SYGVNS. CDR3 length equals 11 residues. CDR3 DNA sequence: TGTGCCAGCAGTTGGGGTAATGGCTACACCTTC. Residues: CASSWGNGYTF.

The rearrangement links TRBV7-2 to TRBJ1-2; 9 nucleotides match TRBD1. J lost 4 bases, V lost 5 bases, and 5 bases had no gene match. There are 14 residues in the CDR3. Germline V gene sequence: CDR1 SGHTA, CDR2 FQGNSA. The CDR3 DNA sequence: TGTGCCAGCAGCACTCAGACAGGGGGCTATGGCTACACCTTC. This gives the protein CASSTQTGGYGYTF.